Each of the 26 T cell receptor beta chains below was sequenced from the same sample in a study of T cell responses to AZD1222 COVID-19 vaccine. Generated by immunoSEQ multiplex PCR, the TCRdb table keeps only in-frame clones and is missing some. The sample holds tens of thousands of clones, 87% seen once. The source material was peripheral blood, sampled 28 days after the second AZD1222 dose. These receptors all stem from an adult who received the AZD1222 COVID-19 vaccine.

The V call is TRBV18, the J call TRBJ1-3; tentative D call: TRBD1 (5 bases). The germline V and J ends were trimmed by 4 bases and 2 bases, with 15 bases remaining between them. The CDR3 has 16 residues. Germline assignment: CDR1 KGHSH and CDR2 LQKENI. DNA for the CDR3: TGTGCCAGCTCACAGAGGCCCAGGGAACCTGGAAACACCATATATTTT. It translates to CASSQRPREPGNTIYF.

This clone was recorded only once. The chain uses TRBV5-4 and TRBJ2-7; 8 bases are a match to TRBD1. The germline gives CDR1 SGHNT, CDR2 YYREEE (reference sequence). V dropped 5 bases and J dropped 6; count of bases not matched to a gene: 7. This CDR3 is 13 amino acids long. In DNA, the CDR3 is TGTGCCAGCAGTTGGGACAGGATCTCCGAGCAGTACTTC. Its translation is CASSWDRISEQYF. The whole variable domain, remainder taken from reference TRBV5-4 and TRBJ2-7, is ETGVTQSPTHLIKTRGQQVTLRCSSQSGHNTVSWYQQALGQGPQFIFQYYREEENGRGNFPPRFSGLQFPNYSSELNVNALELDDSALYLCASSWDRISEQYFGPGTRLTVT.

This chain links TRBV6-5 with TRBJ1-4; D call uncertain. Trimming shortened V by 4 bases and J by 0 bases, and 9 bases separated the two germline ends. The germline CDR1 and CDR2 sequences are MNHEY and SVGAGI. This CDR3 has 15 residues. This chain's CDR3 is CASSSNGATNEKLFF. CDR3 DNA sequence: TGTGCCAGCAGTTCCAACGGTGCAACTAATGAAAAACTGTTTTTT.

This sequence joins TRBV6-6 and TRBJ1-2; D call uncertain. This CDR3 has 13 residues. In germline, CDR1 is MNHNY, CDR2 SVGAGI (reference sequence). Trimming left V 2 bases short and J 6 bases short, with 10 bases between. Written as DNA, the CDR3 is TGTGCCAGCAGTTACCCGGCAACTAATGGCTACACCTTC. This sequence encodes CASSYPATNGYTF.

This chain joins TRBV7-2 and TRBJ1-4; D ambiguous. Germline V gene data show CDR1 as SGHTA and CDR2 as FQGNSA. Trimming cost V 1 base and J 8 bases, with 14 bases left between them. The CDR3 is 15 amino acids. CDR3 sequence: CASSLGVGREEKLFF. As DNA, the CDR3 is TGTGCCAGCAGCTTAGGAGTAGGCAGAGAAGAAAAACTGTTTTTT. Combining the CDR3 with reference TRBV7-2 and TRBJ1-4 gives the whole variable domain GAGVSQSPSNKVTEKGKDVELRCDPISGHTALYWYRQSLGQGLEFLIYFQGNSAPDKSGLPSDRFSAERTGGSVSTLTIQRTQQEDSAVYLCASSLGVGREEKLFFGSGTQLSVL.

The rearrangement joins TRBV2 to TRBJ2-4; tentatively, D is TRBD1 (6 bases). V lost 5 bases, J lost 2 bases, and 16 bases lay in between. Germline V gene lookup returns CDR1 SNHLY and CDR2 FYNNEI. The CDR3 is 16 residues long. CDR3: CASSLTGMGTKNIQYF. The CDR3 DNA reads TGTGCCAGCAGTCTTACAGGGATGGGGACCAAAAACATTCAGTACTTC. The full variable domain, with the rest looked up from reference TRBV2 and TRBJ2-4, is EPEVTQTPSHQVTQMGQEVILRCVPISNHLYFYWYRQILGQKVEFLVSFYNNEISEKSEIFDDQFSVERPDGSNFTLKIRSTKLEDSAMYFCASSLTGMGTKNIQYFGAGTRLSVL.

The J gene is TRBJ2-5, the V gene TRBV25-1; TRBD2 matches at 13 bases. The CDR3 totals 13 residues. The germline CDR1 and CDR2 sequences are MGHDK and SYGVNS. V lost 8 bases and J lost 5; bases outside the gene matches: 2. CDR3 residues: CASGLAGDETQYF. CDR3 coding DNA: TGTGCCAGCGGACTAGCGGGAGACGAGACCCAGTACTTC.

J is TRBJ1-5 and V is TRBV7-9, with D possibly being TRBD1 (6 bases). The CDR3 totals 16 residues. V was pared by 1 base and J by 4 bases, with 14 bases between. Germline V CDR1 and CDR2: SEHNR, FQNEAQ (reference sequence). CDR3 sequence: CASSLGAGEKNQPQHF. For the CDR3, the DNA is TGTGCCAGCAGCTTAGGGGCAGGGGAAAAAAATCAGCCCCAGCATTTT. Complete variable domain (other parts from reference TRBV7-9 and TRBJ1-5): DTGVSQNPRHKITKRGQNVTFRCDPISEHNRLYWYRQTLGQGPEFLTYFQNEAQLEKSRLLSDRFSAERPKGSFSTLEIQRTEQGDSAMYLCASSLGAGEKNQPQHFGDGTRLSIL.

The V call is TRBV28, the J call TRBJ2-7; the D gene is possibly TRBD1 (6 bases). CDR1 and CDR2 from the germline V gene are MDHEN and SYDVKM. V was trimmed by 5 bases and J by 3 bases, leaving 11 bases between them. CDR3 length: 13 amino acids. In nucleotides, the CDR3 is TGTGCCAGCAGTGTCTCACAGGGCTACGAGCAGTACTTC. It yields the protein CASSVSQGYEQYF.

The V and J genes are TRBV30 and TRBJ1-2; D is unresolved. The CDR3 covers 13 residues. The V gene's germline CDR1 is GTSNPN and CDR2 SVGIG (reference sequence). The germline V and J ends were trimmed by 0 bases and 0 bases, with 5 bases remaining between them. In DNA, the CDR3 is TGTGCCTGGAGTGTGTCAGCTAACTATGGCTACACCTTC. As protein: CAWSVSANYGYTF.

The chain recombines TRBV7-6 with TRBJ2-1; tentatively, D is TRBD1 (6 bases). Germline V gives CDR1 SGHVS, CDR2 FNYEAQ. The CDR3 sequence is 15 residues long. The V gene lost 5 bases and the J gene lost 4 bases, with 15 bases spanning the gap. The CDR3 region is CASSPRTATYNEQFF. The CDR3 region has the DNA TGTGCCAGCAGCCCTCGGACAGCCACTTACAATGAGCAGTTCTTC.

This clone showed up just a few times. The chain joins TRBV30 to TRBJ1-3; D may be TRBD1 (6 bases). This CDR3 contains 16 residues. The V gene lost 1 base and the J gene lost 4 bases, with 17 bases spanning the gap. Germline lookup yields CDR1 GTSNPN and CDR2 SVGIG (reference sequence). The chain's CDR3 is CAWSATPRGWGNTIYF. CDR3 DNA: TGTGCCTGGAGTGCCACCCCCAGGGGTTGGGGAAACACCATATATTTT.

The rearrangement joins TRBV5-1 to TRBJ1-1, with TRBD1 matching 7 bases. This CDR3 region has 14 residues. The J segment lost 5 bases and the V segment lost 2 bases, leaving 6 bases of the junction unmatched. CDR1 and CDR2 (germline): SGHRS, YFSETQ. The CDR3: CASSLTGVQTEAFF. CDR3 nucleotide sequence: TGCGCCAGCAGCTTAACAGGGGTGCAGACTGAAGCTTTCTTT.

CDR3 sequence reads: CASRPAGQETQYF. As DNA, the CDR3 is TGTGCCAGCAGGCCAGCAGGGCAAGAGACCCAGTACTTC. The chain is built from TRBV6-5 and TRBJ2-5; maybe TRBD1 (5 bases). The CDR3 contains 13 residues. Per germline, CDR1 MNHEY and CDR2 SVGAGI. Between the trimmed V and J ends, which lost 6 bases and 2 bases, there was a span of 10 bases.

This chain links TRBV6-2 or TRBV6-3 with TRBJ1-1; D is perhaps TRBD1 (5 bases). Germline V lookup: CDR1 MNHEY, CDR2 SVGEGT. This CDR3 has 15 residues. The ends were cut back, 0 bases at V and 1 base at J, with 9 bases in the middle. CDR3 nucleotide sequence: TGTGCCAGCAGTTACTCGACAGTAGGGAACACTGAAGCTTTCTTT. Translated: CASSYSTVGNTEAFF.

This clone occurred a few times. This chain uses TRBV19 with TRBJ2-5; D is unresolved. The V gene's germline CDR1 is LNHDA and CDR2 SQIVND (reference sequence). V gave up 5 bases and J gave up 0 bases, with 7 bases separating them. The CDR3 runs to 13 residues. The CDR3 here is CASSWQNQETQYF. The CDR3 region has the DNA TGTGCCAGTAGTTGGCAGAACCAAGAGACCCAGTACTTC. Variable domain in full (rest from reference TRBV19 and TRBJ2-5): DGGITQSPKYLFRKEGQNVTLSCEQNLNHDAMYWYRQDPGQGLRLIYYSQIVNDFQKGDIAEGYSVSREKKESFPLTVTSAQKNPTAFYLCASSWQNQETQYFGPGTRLLVL.

The V gene is TRBV6-5, the J gene TRBJ2-1; D perhaps matches TRBD2 (5 bases). Trimming pared 0 bases from V and 5 bases from J, leaving 14 bases between. The CDR3 extends over 16 amino acids. The germline gives CDR1 MNHEY, CDR2 SVGAGI. The CDR3 reads CASSYSPGSPNNEQFF. The CDR3, as DNA: TGTGCCAGCAGTTACTCGCCGGGAAGTCCCAACAATGAGCAGTTCTTC.

The table lists this clone with a few counts. The rearrangement links TRBV19 to TRBJ2-1; D tentatively fits TRBD1 or TRBD2 (5 bases each). Trimming removed 6 bases at V and 6 bases at J, with 15 bases between. This CDR3 has 14 amino acids. The germline V gene has CDR1 LNHDA and CDR2 SQIVND (reference sequence). In DNA, the CDR3 is TGTGCCAGTAGCCCAGTCGGGACCTTCAATGAGCAGTTCTTC. This gives the protein CASSPVGTFNEQFF.

CDR3 DNA sequence: TGTGCCAGTAGTAAAGGACGGACCCCTTACTCTGGAAACACCATATATTTT. This codes for CASSKGRTPYSGNTIYF. V is TRBV19 and J is TRBJ1-3; D call uncertain. Germline V lookup: CDR1 LNHDA, CDR2 SQIVND (reference sequence). With 4 bases removed from V and 0 bases from J, the gap between germline ends came to 16 bases. The CDR3 is 17 amino acids.

In its sample, this clone was seen once. The V and J genes are TRBV30 and TRBJ1-6; no definite D call. V lost 0 bases, J lost 1 base, and 10 bases lay in between. This CDR3 is built from 16 residues. The germline CDR1 and CDR2 sequences are GTSNPN and SVGIG (reference sequence). The CDR3 protein is CAWSVWPRSYNSPLHF. The CDR3 region has the DNA TGTGCCTGGAGTGTATGGCCTCGGTCCTATAATTCACCCCTCCACTTT.

This rearrangement joins TRBV20-1 to TRBJ1-1; no definite D call. The germline V gene encodes CDR1 DFQATT and CDR2 SNEGSKA (reference sequence). The CDR3 covers 11 residues. The CDR3 DNA follows: TGCAGGGCTCAGGAGGGCACTGAAGCTTTCTTT. This encodes CRAQEGTEAFF.

This clone was observed a single time. V usage is TRBV5-1 and J usage is TRBJ1-4, with TRBD1 matching 9 bases. The CDR3 consists of 15 residues. The V and J ends lost 6 bases and 6 bases, in that order; junction bases with no gene match: 9. The germline V gene encodes CDR1 SGHRS and CDR2 YFSETQ. CDR3 amino acids: CASKSTGGADEKLFF. The CDR3 DNA reads as TGCGCCAGCAAGAGCACAGGGGGCGCTGATGAAAAACTGTTTTTT.

This chain connects TRBV14 to TRBJ1-1; D may be TRBD1 (6 bases). Germline V gene lookup returns CDR1 SGHDN and CDR2 FVKESK. Trimming took off 1 base at V and 5 bases at J, with 11 bases between the two ends. The CDR3 runs 14 residues. For the CDR3, the DNA is TGTGCCAGCAGCCAAGGGACAGCCAAAACTGAAGCTTTCTTT. Residues: CASSQGTAKTEAFF.

V and J are TRBV7-2 and TRBJ1-4; tentatively, D is TRBD1 (5 bases). Germline V lookup: CDR1 SGHTA, CDR2 FQGNSA. The ends were cut back, 3 bases at V and 4 bases at J, with 24 bases in the middle. The CDR3 length is 19 residues. The CDR3 sequence is CASSFSGGVRGAINEKLFF. The CDR3 region has the DNA TGTGCCAGCAGCTTTAGTGGAGGCGTTCGCGGGGCTATTAATGAAAAACTGTTTTTT.

The chain recombines TRBV28 with TRBJ1-4; unclear D gene. Per germline, CDR1 MDHEN and CDR2 SYDVKM. The V end was cut by 5 bases, the J end by 8 bases, with 12 bases between. The CDR3 consists of 13 residues. CDR3 loop: CASSAPLGEKLFF. The CDR3 coding sequence is TGTGCCAGCAGTGCTCCTTTGGGGGAAAAACTGTTTTTT.

The chain couples TRBV7-8 to TRBJ2-3, with D possibly TRBD1 on 5 matching bases. Germline CDR1 SGHVS, CDR2 FQNEAQ. V lost 0 bases, J lost 2 bases, and 12 bases lay in between. The CDR3 loop spans 16 amino acids. CDR3 protein: CASSLAGAGYTDTQYF. In nucleotides, the CDR3 is TGTGCCAGCAGCTTAGCGGGCGCAGGGTACACAGATACGCAGTATTTT.